This T cell receptor (beta chain) was obtained from a study of T cell changes during pregnancy in multiple sclerosis. V lost 2 bases and J 3 bases, leaving 5 bases between the germline ends. This CDR3 contains 14 residues. CDR1 is MGHRA, CDR2 YSYEKL, per germline. Clones were sequenced by immunoSEQ multiplex PCR, and TCRdb holds only the in-frame ones, with some missing. Here the sample spans 75,000 to 100,000 clones, 90% to 95% being singletons. The input for sequencing was peripheral blood, taken after pregnancy. The clonotype originates from a female donor in good health, enrolled as a control in a pregnancy study. The chain links TRBV4-1 to TRBJ2-6; D unclear. CDR3 nucleotides: TGCGCCAGCAGCCAAAGAGGTGGGGCCAACGTCCTGACTTTC. This translates into CASSQRGGANVLTF.